These 17 T cell receptor beta chains were all obtained from the same sample, sequenced in a study of shared clonotypes between healthy human individuals (dated by TCRdb to 2018 to 2021). Receptors were amplified or captured by the immunoSEQ multiplex PCR assay. The table comes from immuneACCESS by way of TCRdb, which keeps in-frame sequences with V and J called. Part of the clones is missing from these tables; in studies checked, under half for an unresolved V gene and the rest for unknown reasons. Counted in this sample were about 340,000 clones; around 67% of them appeared once. About 10% of the sample is in the top ten clones. The specimen sequenced was memory CD4+ T cells sorted from blood. This specimen's cell subset or site label, interpreted: CD45RA-negative fraction. The source of these receptors is a man aged 25 to 40 in good health.

V gene TRBV7-9 combines with J gene TRBJ1-3; 7 bases match TRBD1. The CDR3 contains 18 residues. Germline-derived CDR1 and CDR2 are SEHNR and FQNEAQ (reference sequence). With V trimmed by 5 bases and J by 0 bases, 13 bases remained unmatched. The CDR3 DNA is TGTGCCAGCAGCCGTGTTGGGGACAGTCCTTTCTCTGGAAACACCATATATTTT. Translating it yields CASSRVGDSPFSGNTIYF. Full variable domain (rest looked up from reference TRBV7-9 and TRBJ1-3): DTGVSQNPRHKITKRGQNVTFRCDPISEHNRLYWYRQTLGQGPEFLTYFQNEAQLEKSRLLSDRFSAERPKGSFSTLEIQRTEQGDSAMYLCASSRVGDSPFSGNTIYFGEGSWLTVV.

The V and J genes are TRBV29-1 and TRBJ2-7, with D perhaps TRBD2 (6 bases). The CDR3 is made up of 15 amino acids. Trimming left V 4 bases short and J 0 bases short, with 16 bases between. Per the germline V gene, CDR1 is SQVTM and CDR2 is ANQGSEA. This CDR3 is CSVGSSGKSSYEQYF. The CDR3 DNA reads TGCAGCGTTGGTAGTAGCGGAAAATCCTCCTACGAGCAGTACTTC.

As regards this clone: The junction departs from germline at one end; a sequencing error may be responsible. The chain uses TRBV7-8 and TRBJ2-6; D is perhaps TRBD2 (5 bases). Germline V gene lookup returns CDR1 SGHVS and CDR2 FQNEAQ. The CDR3 has 17 residues. Written as DNA, the CDR3 is TGTGCCAGCAGCATAGCGTGGAGGTTCTCTGGGGCCAACGTCCTGACTTTC. This gives the protein CASSIAWRFSGANVLTF.

The rearrangement uses TRBV7-9 and TRBJ2-3, with TRBD2 as a possible D gene (6 bases). This CDR3 has 14 amino acids. Germline CDR1 and CDR2: SEHNR and FQNEAQ (reference sequence). The V end lost 5 bases, the J end lost 2 bases, and 11 bases lay between the germline ends. The DNA of the CDR3 is TGTGCCAGCAGCCCGGGACTTGACACAGATACGCAGTATTTT. Translation gives CASSPGLDTDTQYF.

This clone was observed a handful of times. V usage is TRBV15 and J usage is TRBJ2-7; D may be TRBD2 (5 bases). The CDR3 spans 16 residues. The V gene lost 2 bases and the J gene lost 1 base, with 15 bases spanning the gap. Germline lookup yields CDR1 LNHNV and CDR2 YYDKDF (reference sequence). DNA of the CDR3: TGTGCCACCAGCAGACGTGAGATGGGAGTTTCCTACGAGCAGTACTTC. Its protein is CATSRREMGVSYEQYF.

The CDR3 is CASSDASGSADTQYF. The CDR3 nucleotides read TGTGCCAGCAGTGATGCGAGCGGGAGCGCAGATACGCAGTATTTT. The V and J genes are TRBV2 and TRBJ2-3; 8 nucleotides align to TRBD2. The CDR3 runs to 15 residues. Germline CDR1 and CDR2: SNHLY and FYNNEI. V was pared by 3 bases and J by 4 bases, with 6 bases of the junction left unmatched.

The chain is built from TRBV5-1 and TRBJ2-7; possible D gene TRBD2, 6 bases. Trimming took 4 bases from V and 3 from J, leaving 11 bases between them. In germline, CDR1 is SGHRS, CDR2 YFSETQ. This CDR3 region has 13 residues. The CDR3 protein is CASSAGSYYEQYF. CDR3 bases: TGCGCCAGCAGCGCGGGGTCGTACTACGAGCAGTACTTC.

The chain employs TRBV5-1 and TRBJ1-3; the D is unclear. CDR1 SGHRS and CDR2 YFSETQ come from the germline V gene. V lost 0 bases, J lost 0 bases, and 10 bases lay in between. There are 16 residues in the CDR3. The CDR3 nucleotides read TGCGCCAGCAGCTTGGGGAATACGGGCTCTGGAAACACCATATATTTT. Translating it yields CASSLGNTGSGNTIYF.

This sequence joins TRBV6-6 and TRBJ2-7, with D perhaps matching TRBD1 (6 bases). Germline V lookup: CDR1 MNHNY, CDR2 SVGAGI (reference sequence). The CDR3 length is 13 residues. V was pared by 8 bases and J by 0 bases, with 11 bases between. CDR3 residues: CASSDSNSYEQYF. CDR3 DNA sequence: TGTGCCAGCTCGGACAGTAACTCCTACGAGCAGTACTTC.

This clone has only one observation. J is TRBJ2-5 and V is TRBV5-1; 7 bases match TRBD1. From germline, CDR1 is SGHRS and CDR2 YFSETQ. The CDR3 length is 14 residues. The trim removed 5 bases at V and 3 bases at J, leaving 7 bases unmatched. CDR3 DNA sequence: TGCGCCAGCAGACTACAGGGGTACGAAGAGACCCAGTACTTC. This gives the protein CASRLQGYEETQYF.

This clone was counted between two and nine times. The chain links TRBV18 to TRBJ1-2; unclear D gene. There are 14 residues in the CDR3. The ends were cut back, 4 bases at V and 7 bases at J, with 16 bases in the middle. Per germline, CDR1 KGHSH and CDR2 LQKENI. The CDR3 nucleotides read TGTGCCAGCTCACTCCAAACGGCCTTGGGTGGCTACACCTTC. It translates to CASSLQTALGGYTF.

The V and J genes are TRBV29-1 and TRBJ2-7, with 10 bases that match TRBD1. With 7 bases clipped from V and 5 bases from J, the junction kept 11 bases outside the gene matches. Germline CDR1 SQVTM, CDR2 ANQGSEA. The CDR3 extends over 14 amino acids. Here the CDR3 DNA reads TGCAGCGCCAATGGACAGGGGGTTAGCGACGAGCAGTACTTC. Translating gives CSANGQGVSDEQYF.

The chain recombines TRBV28 with TRBJ2-6; D may be TRBD1 (5 bases). V lost 7 bases and J 0 bases, leaving 13 bases between the germline ends. Per germline, CDR1 MDHEN and CDR2 SYDVKM. The CDR3 loop spans 16 amino acids. Here the CDR3 DNA reads TGTGCCAGCATCAGAGACAGATACTCTGGGGCCAACGTCCTGACTTTC. Encoded protein: CASIRDRYSGANVLTF.

The chain links TRBV6-5 to TRBJ1-3; no firm D call. Germline CDR1 is MNHEY and CDR2 is SVGAGI. The CDR3 is made up of 13 amino acids. V was trimmed by 6 bases and J by 0 bases, leaving 6 bases between them. Written as DNA, the CDR3 is TGTGCCAGCAGAACGAGCTCTGGAAACACCATATATTTT. Translation gives CASRTSSGNTIYF.

The V call is TRBV21-1, the J call TRBJ1-2; TRBD1 is the table's D call, not checked against the DNA. TRBV21-1 counts as a pseudogene. CDR3 length: 16 residues. The CDR3 DNA is TGTGCCAGCAGCAAGGGACAGCACCTCCCTAACTATGGCTACACCTTC. This translates into CASSKGQHLPNYGYTF.

This clone has only one observation. The CDR3 reads CAISETGTANWEAFF. In nucleotides, the CDR3 is TGTGCCATCAGTGAGACCGGGACGGCGAACTGGGAAGCTTTCTTT. The chain combines TRBV10-3 with TRBJ1-1; TRBD1 might be the D (5 bases). V gave up 2 bases and J gave up 8 bases, with 18 bases separating them. The CDR3 length is 15 residues. Germline assignment: CDR1 ENHRY and CDR2 SYGVKD.

This clone has at least ten counts. J is TRBJ1-1 and V is TRBV19, with 9 bases lining up with TRBD1. The CDR3 is 17 residues long. CDR1 and CDR2 from the germline V gene are LNHDA and SQIVND (reference sequence). V gave up 3 bases and J gave up 5 bases; unmatched junction bases: 13. CDR3 amino acids: CASSMVTWGTGKTEAFF. DNA of the CDR3: TGTGCCAGTAGTATGGTTACGTGGGGGACAGGGAAAACTGAAGCTTTCTTT. Drawing the rest from reference TRBV19 and TRBJ1-1, the complete variable domain is DGGITQSPKYLFRKEGQNVTLSCEQNLNHDAMYWYRQDPGQGLRLIYYSQIVNDFQKGDIAEGYSVSREKKESFPLTVTSAQKNPTAFYLCASSMVTWGTGKTEAFFGQGTRLTVV.